Below, 20 T cell receptor beta chains from the same sample are listed, as sequenced in a study of T cell responses to AZD1222 COVID-19 vaccine. Sequencing was performed with immunoSEQ multiplex PCR; in TCRdb, only in-frame clones are kept and a portion is missing. The table shows roughly 130,000 clones, with 80% to 90% occurring only once. The sample was peripheral blood, taken on day 0 of AZD1222 vaccination. These receptors all come from an adult in good health.

CDR3 residues: CASSPAISGGHSGNTIYF. CDR3 DNA sequence: TGTGCCAGCTCACCCGCTATTTCCGGCGGCCACTCTGGAAACACCATATATTTT. The chain recombines TRBV18 with TRBJ1-3; D is ambiguous. The germline V gene encodes CDR1 KGHSH and CDR2 LQKENI. The V end lost 3 bases, the J end lost 0 bases, and 18 bases lay between the germline ends. The CDR3 is 18 residues long.

This clone appeared a few times. This chain joins TRBV5-4 and TRBJ2-3; D not certain. V was shortened by 4 bases and J by 3 bases, with 12 bases between the two germline ends. The CDR3 has 14 residues. Germline V gene data show CDR1 as SGHNT and CDR2 as YYREEE (reference sequence). This chain's CDR3 is CASSPSPRTDTQYF. In nucleotides, the CDR3 is TGTGCCAGCAGCCCAAGCCCAAGAACAGATACGCAGTATTTT.

This clone is a singleton in its sample. The rearrangement links TRBV11-3 to TRBJ1-3; D not certain. The CDR3 has 14 residues. Germline assignment: CDR1 SGHNT and CDR2 YENEEA. Deletions cut 5 bases from V and 4 bases from J, with 12 bases between. As DNA, the CDR3 is TGTGCCAGCAGCGCCCGTGGGGTAGGAAACACCATATATTTT. Residues: CASSARGVGNTIYF.

The chain has TRBV5-8 and TRBJ2-4, with D unclear. With 0 bases removed from V and 5 bases from J, the gap between germline ends came to 9 bases. The CDR3 totals 14 residues. Per germline, CDR1 SGHTS and CDR2 YDEGEE. CDR3 residues: CASSLAGVQNIQYF. As DNA, the CDR3 is TGTGCCAGCAGCTTGGCTGGGGTACAAAACATTCAGTACTTC.

This clone was observed a handful of times. The V gene is TRBV11-1, the J gene TRBJ2-3, with 9 nucleotides matching TRBD2. This CDR3 spans 15 amino acids. The J segment lost 0 bases and the V segment lost 6 bases, leaving 4 bases of the junction unmatched. The germline V gene has CDR1 SGHAT and CDR2 FQDESV (reference sequence). The CDR3 DNA reads as TGTGCCAGCAGTTCCCTAGCGGGAAGCACAGATACGCAGTATTTT. This translates into CASSSLAGSTDTQYF.

Turning to this clone: The junction shows a germline mismatch at one end, possibly a read error. V and J are TRBV9 and TRBJ2-1; TRBD2 agrees at 12 bases. This CDR3 is 13 amino acids long. The germline gives CDR1 SGDLS, CDR2 YYNGEE. The DNA for the CDR3 is TGTGCCAGCAGCGCCAGACTAGCGGGAGTTGAGATCTTC. It translates to CASSARLAGVEIF.

The chain carries TRBV5-6 and TRBJ1-2, with D possibly TRBD1 on 6 matching bases. Between the trimmed V and J ends, which lost 0 bases and 5 bases, there was a span of 11 bases. The CDR3 length is 14 residues. Germline V gene lookup returns CDR1 SGHDT and CDR2 YYEEEE. The CDR3 is CASSLVDRSYGYTF. The CDR3, as DNA: TGTGCCAGCAGCTTGGTCGACAGGTCGTATGGCTACACCTTC.

The rearrangement uses TRBV6-1 and TRBJ1-5; 7 bases agree with TRBD1. The V gene's germline CDR1 is MNHNS and CDR2 SASEGT. The CDR3 totals 19 residues. The V gene end was trimmed by 2 bases and the J gene end by 1 base; junction bases not matched to a gene: 14. The chain's CDR3 is CASSEKSLQGTLSNQPQHF. DNA of the CDR3: TGTGCCAGCAGTGAAAAAAGCCTACAGGGGACCCTGAGCAATCAGCCCCAGCATTTT.

The genes are TRBV7-3 and TRBJ2-2, with D perhaps being TRBD1 or TRBD2 (5 bases each). The CDR3 covers 15 residues. With 4 bases removed from V and 6 bases from J, the gap between germline ends came to 15 bases. CDR1 and CDR2 (germline): SGHTA, FQGTGA. CDR3 sequence (DNA): TGTGCCAGCAGCTCACTACTTGGGGGTCCCGGGGAGCTGTTTTTT. This gives the protein CASSSLLGGPGELFF.

The chain employs TRBV7-8 and TRBJ1-5; D is ambiguous. V was clipped by 6 bases and J by 7 bases, with 10 bases between them. The germline V gene encodes CDR1 SGHVS and CDR2 FQNEAQ. This CDR3 has 12 amino acids. In DNA form, the CDR3 reads TGTGCCAGCAGTACAAATAGGCAGCCCCAGCATTTT. Translation: CASSTNRQPQHF.

The gene calls are TRBV4-2 and TRBJ1-4; 9 bases are a match to TRBD1. The ends lost 0 bases at V and 1 base at J; junction bases unmatched: 9. This CDR3 has 19 residues. Germline-derived CDR1 and CDR2 are LGHNA and YNFKEQ. CDR3 sequence (DNA): TGTGCCAGCAGCCAAGATCTACGGACAGGGGTGGGAACTAATGAAAAACTGTTTTTT. Translation: CASSQDLRTGVGTNEKLFF.

J is TRBJ2-3 and V is TRBV7-2; D is uncertain. The CDR3 is 15 residues long. The ends were cut back, 3 bases at V and 2 bases at J, with 12 bases in the middle. The germline CDR1 and CDR2 sequences are SGHTA and FQGNSA. CDR3 sequence (DNA): TGTGCCAGCAGCTTTAGGCTAGAACCCACAGATACGCAGTATTTT. Its translation: CASSFRLEPTDTQYF. The whole variable domain, remainder taken from reference TRBV7-2 and TRBJ2-3, is GAGVSQSPSNKVTEKGKDVELRCDPISGHTALYWYRQSLGQGLEFLIYFQGNSAPDKSGLPSDRFSAERTGGSVSTLTIQRTQQEDSAVYLCASSFRLEPTDTQYFGPGTRLTVL.

J is TRBJ1-1 and V is TRBV19; a possible D gene is TRBD1 (5 bases). Germline assignment: CDR1 LNHDA and CDR2 SQIVND (reference sequence). The CDR3 has 14 amino acids. The V end was cut by 7 bases, the J end by 7 bases, with 19 bases between. The CDR3: CASKLVLRDREAFF. CDR3 DNA: TGTGCCAGTAAACTTGTCCTCAGGGATCGTGAAGCTTTCTTT.

V usage is TRBV9 and J usage is TRBJ2-5; 10 nucleotides align to TRBD2. V shed 0 bases, J shed 1 base, and the junction held 3 bases outside the gene matches. The CDR3 length is 16 residues. CDR1 is SGDLS, CDR2 YYNGEE, per germline. The CDR3 reads CASSVGLAGVQETQYF. For the CDR3, the DNA is TGTGCCAGCAGCGTAGGGCTAGCGGGGGTCCAAGAGACCCAGTACTTC.

This chain joins TRBV7-3 and TRBJ2-2; 8 bases map to TRBD1. Germline CDR1 and CDR2: SGHTA and FQGTGA. J gave up 7 bases and V 6 bases, and 4 bases lay outside the gene matches. There are 13 residues in the CDR3. The CDR3 sequence is CASRQGVFGELFF. CDR3 DNA: TGTGCCAGCAGACAGGGGGTCTTCGGGGAGCTGTTTTTT.

CDR3 amino acids: CASSQLGQAGNTEAFF. CDR3 nucleotide sequence: TGTGCCAGCAGCCAGTTGGGACAGGCCGGGAACACTGAAGCTTTCTTT. The chain uses TRBV14 and TRBJ1-1, with 8 bases lining up with TRBD1. The CDR3 sequence is 16 residues long. Germline CDR1 is SGHDN and CDR2 is FVKESK. The V segment lost 3 bases and the J segment 1 base; nucleotides outside the gene matches: 7.

The V gene is TRBV6-5, the J gene TRBJ2-7, with D perhaps matching TRBD1 or TRBD2 (7 bases each). The V end lost 6 bases, the J end lost 5 bases, and 20 bases lay between the germline ends. CDR1 is MNHEY, CDR2 SVGAGI, per germline. The CDR3 runs to 15 residues. The CDR3 region is CASRRRQGGANEQYF. CDR3 DNA: TGTGCCAGCAGGCGCCGACAGGGAGGGGCAAACGAGCAGTACTTC.

CDR3: CASSGVDEQFF. In DNA form, the CDR3 reads TGTGCCAGCAGTGGGGTGGATGAGCAGTTCTTC. The rearrangement joins TRBV2 to TRBJ2-1; D gene ambiguous. CDR1 is SNHLY and CDR2 is FYNNEI in the germline V gene. The CDR3 is made up of 11 amino acids. V lost 4 bases and J 8 bases, leaving 6 bases between the germline ends.

The J gene is TRBJ1-5, the V gene TRBV27; TRBD1 agrees at 10 bases. Germline values: CDR1 MNHEY, CDR2 SMNVEV (reference sequence). The CDR3 spans 15 residues. With V trimmed by 5 bases and J by 3 bases, 4 bases remained unmatched. The CDR3 region is CASSGDRGPNQPQHF. CDR3 sequence (DNA): TGTGCCAGCAGTGGGGACAGGGGCCCCAATCAGCCCCAGCATTTT.

V gene TRBV28 combines with J gene TRBJ2-1, with no clear D. The CDR3 is 11 amino acids. The V and J ends lost 3 bases and 13 bases respectively, with 10 bases between them. Germline values: CDR1 MDHEN, CDR2 SYDVKM. The CDR3 sequence is CASSFGSGQFF. The CDR3 region has the DNA TGTGCCAGCAGTTTCGGGTCAGGACAGTTCTTC.